This TCR beta chain originates from a study of shared clonotypes between healthy human individuals. Overall study: The study used three CD4 naive, three CD4 memory, two CD8 naive and one CD8 memory plate per donor. Study-wide results and limits: Depth was large, yet rarefaction showed that sorted-subset sequencing was incomplete. Some clonotypes were shared by all four sorted-subset donors, while others were not shared. The non-shared ones had lower generation probabilities than the shared ones. Naive CD4 clonotypes overlapped across a handful of donors at roughly 5%.

Some clones are missing from TCRdb's copy, which holds only in-frame ones; the method was immunoSEQ multiplex PCR. The sample carries around 83,000 clones, about 61% recorded once. Germline V gene data show CDR1 as SGHDN and CDR2 as FVKESK. V was trimmed by 5 bases and J by 4 bases, leaving 11 bases between them. The CDR3 extends over 13 amino acids. As concerns this clone: The antigen is unknown.

The chain employs TRBV14 and TRBJ1-1; D gene unclear. Sequencing was carried out using memory CD8+ T cells sorted from blood. The subset here: CD45RO+ cells pooled with CCR7-negative TemRA cells. The sequence was collected from a man aged 25-40 years in good health. CDR3 sequence reads: CASSREYATEAFF. Written as DNA, the CDR3 is TGTGCCAGCAGCAGGGAGTACGCCACTGAAGCTTTCTTT.